This T cell receptor beta chain was recorded in a study of early T cells in non-severe SARS-CoV-2 infection. Background on the study: The authors sequenced bulk RNA from unsorted whole blood, leaving chains unpaired.

The sample holds many counts of this clonotype. The antigen is unknown. cDNA molecules, individually, were tagged with unique molecular identifiers. From the 5' RACE reads, TCRdb called clonotypes with MiXCR, one entry per CDR3 protein. The sample has 65,000 to 85,000 distinct CDR3 sequences, roughly 13% seen once. V lost 0 bases, J lost 2 bases, and 3 bases stayed unmatched. Germline CDR1 and CDR2: SGHRS and YFSETQ. The CDR3 extends over 15 amino acids. Study-wide findings and caveats: CD4 and private specificities were missed by VDJdb matching, which favored anti-spike CD8 responses.

Sequencing was carried out using whole blood. The sequence was collected from an adult who was a healthcare worker with PCR-confirmed SARS-CoV-2 infection or an uninfected control (not recorded which). The rearrangement links TRBV5-1 to TRBJ2-3; 7 bases are a match to TRBD1. The CDR3 sequence is CASSLGQGNTDTQYF. The CDR3 region has the DNA TGCGCCAGCAGCTTGGGACAGGGTAACACAGATACGCAGTATTTT.